This T cell receptor beta chain was identified during a study of shared clonotypes between healthy human individuals. Findings and limits, study-wide: Memory subsets had estimated richness that was generally smaller than that of naive subsets. Sequencing depth was expected to affect clonotype sharing among donors.

Participating donors were healthy, HIV-negative adults free of recent acute infections or vaccinations. Those who donated, Caucasian adults without exception, all lived in Nashville, Tennessee. A note on this clone: Its antigen is not identified.

The germline V gene encodes CDR1 MDHEN and CDR2 SYDVKM. With 5 bases removed from V and 9 bases from J, the gap between germline ends came to 13 bases. This CDR3 comprises 12 residues. The assay was immunoSEQ multiplex PCR, and TCRdb's table has in-frame clones only and misses some. Here the sample spans 2.5 million or so clones, approximately 92% being singletons. The rearrangement joins TRBV28 to TRBJ1-1; D is ambiguous. The sequence came from a man younger than 35 in good health. The material sequenced was naive CD4+ T cells sorted from blood. The subset was: CD45RA+ positively selected. The chain's CDR3 is CASSASFTKAFF. In DNA form, the CDR3 reads TGTGCCAGCAGTGCCTCCTTTACTAAAGCTTTCTTT.